This T cell receptor beta chain was recorded in a study of T cell responses to AZD1222 COVID-19 vaccine (dated by TCRdb to the early 2020s). About the full investigation: AZD1222 recipients whose second dose came at about 4 weeks and those whose second dose came at about 12 weeks were combined into one group, since spike-specific TCR depth and breadth did not differ between the two schedules. A total of more than 230 trial participants underwent TCR sequencing, of whom around 200 received two doses of AZD1222 and 26 received two doses of the MenACWY control vaccine. Trial participants were enrolled by age into subgroups of 18-55, 56-69 and 70-plus years, and around 140, 26 and 57 TCR-sequenced participants, respectively, were included in these subgroups. What the work shows at the level of the full study, not this receptor alone: Conclusions about previously exposed vaccinees are limited because only five to seven AZD1222 recipients were SARS-CoV-2 seropositive at baseline. The 56-69-year group was small, and its depth increase did not reach significance, likely because of low power. Because no day 14 peak-response samples were available, the repertoires could be characterized only after the peak T cell response. Participants were mostly white British, with more females than males. The authors suggested clonal diversity may have been underestimated. Reportedly, close to half of the unique spike-specific TCRs recognized epitopes lying outside the regions that are mutated in the B.1.351 and B.1.1.7 variants. Vaccine-associated CD4 TCRs spanned the whole spike protein, with dominant responses in regions 160-218 and 743-854. After two AZD1222 doses, both the breadth and the depth of spike-specific TCRs were significantly higher than at day 0 and than in MenACWY recipients.

Explained via the paper, the time point label denotes: baseline before first vaccination. Samples from vaccinated people were obtained from the UK trials COV001 and COV002, which included a single-blind randomized controlled phase 2/3 trial of AZD1222 (ChAdOx1 nCoV-19) in healthy adults. For TCRbeta chain sequencing, PBMC samples from trial participants were taken at day 0 and at day 28 after the second dose. The CDR3 regions of human TCRbeta chains were analyzed by immunosequencing. The paper's data handling went like this. TCRs in the repertoires were compared against a reference library of SARS-CoV-2-specific TCRs that had been generated with the MIRA antigen-specificity platform. Breadth was defined as the fraction of unique TCRs that were SARS-CoV-2-associated. Depth was defined as the fraction of total T cells that were SARS-CoV-2-associated. Using the MIRA data, each spike-specific TCR was assigned both to the spike region to which the TCR was reactive and to a CD4 or CD8 class. Log10-transformed breadth and depth values were compared by one-way ANOVA with Sidak's multiple comparisons tests. TCRdb holds this immuneACCESS table with in-frame rearrangements only. Some clones are missing; in checked studies, unresolved V genes explain under half, and the rest has no known cause. The V and J calls and clone size are taken from that table; D and trimming were inferred from the DNA. The sample yields 45,000 to 55,000 clones; under 90% were counted once. About 10% of the sample is held by the ten biggest clonotypes.

A remark on this clone: It has no known antigen specificity. No much larger clone exists at a distance of one base, and base qualities are not known.

The junction shows trimming of 7 bases on V and 6 bases on J, plus 14 bases between the germline ends. Taken from the germline V gene, the CDR1 and CDR2 loops are SGHRS and YFSETQ. From the cysteine up to the phenylalanine, the CDR3 has a length of 14 residues. Just CDR3 DNA is preserved here, 42 bases in frame from base 1. The source material was peripheral blood, sampled on day 0 of AZD1222 vaccination. The rearranged chain carries TRBV5-1 and TRBJ1-6; the D gene cannot be named for sure. The clonotype originates from an adult in good health. The nucleotide sequence is given as TGCGCCAGCGCCTTAAGTGGCTCTAATTCACCCCTCCACTTT. Its protein product is CASALSGSNSPLHF.